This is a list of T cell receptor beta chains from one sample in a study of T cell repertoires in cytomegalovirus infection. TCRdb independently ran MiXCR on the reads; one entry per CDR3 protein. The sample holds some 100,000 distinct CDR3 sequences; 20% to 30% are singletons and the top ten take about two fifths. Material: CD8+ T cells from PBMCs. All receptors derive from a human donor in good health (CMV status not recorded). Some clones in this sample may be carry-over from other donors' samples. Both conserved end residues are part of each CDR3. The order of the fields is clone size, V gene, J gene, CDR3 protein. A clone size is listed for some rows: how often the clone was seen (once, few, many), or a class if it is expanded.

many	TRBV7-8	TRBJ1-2	CASSEGTGGGGYTF
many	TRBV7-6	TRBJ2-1	CASSLDGFSYNEQFF
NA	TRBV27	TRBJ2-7	CASSSFESGYEQYF
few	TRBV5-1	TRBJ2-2	CASSLIFAGELFF
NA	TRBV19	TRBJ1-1	CASTARTEAFF
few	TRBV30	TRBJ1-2	CAWSLLESNYGYTF
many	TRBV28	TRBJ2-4	CASSRGQGGPLAKNIQYF
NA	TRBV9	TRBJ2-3	CASSAMAGLTDTQYF
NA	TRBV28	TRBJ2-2	CASSSEFRTGELFF
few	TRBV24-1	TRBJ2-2	CATSDFTGELFF
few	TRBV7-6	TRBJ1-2	CASSSPPTGPYGYTF
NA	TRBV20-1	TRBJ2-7	CSARDSSGSVYEQYF
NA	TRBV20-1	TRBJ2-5	CSAYRTSGKGGRETQYF
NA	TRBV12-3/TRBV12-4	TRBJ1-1	CASSFSGLEAFF
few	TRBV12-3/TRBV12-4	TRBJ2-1	CASSLRSNRGNEQFF
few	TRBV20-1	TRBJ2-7	CSARETFLSYEQYF